The sequence of this TCR beta chain was determined in a study of CD8+ T cells in alopecia areata. Study-wide context: Treatment ran 6 to 18 months, with 6 months of follow-up afterward. The study's findings and limits: Mice showed clearer TCR sharing than patients did, a gap that was possibly HLA-related. Association of baseline CD8+ expansion with response is uncertain owing to one nonresponder.

Regarding this clone: Its antigen is still unknown.

This CDR3 has 17 residues. Germline V gives CDR1 SGHVS, CDR2 FQNEAQ. The V and J ends lost 1 base and 4 bases respectively, with 20 bases between them. Once RNA had been extracted, it was reverse transcribed into cDNA to act as the sequencing template. Clones were sequenced by immunoSEQ multiplex PCR, and TCRdb holds only the in-frame ones, with some missing. The table has about 76,000 clones, around two thirds seen once. Treatment meaning: oral pan-JAK inhibitor, 5-10 mg twice daily. Peripheral blood and lesional scalp punch biopsies came from alopecia areata patients. Sample: CD8+ T cells sorted from blood, taken at week 24, from a patient treated with tofacitinib. This sequence joins TRBV7-8 and TRBJ2-7, with D possibly being TRBD1 (7 bases). The sequence was obtained from a human donor with alopecia areata. The CDR3 DNA reads TGTGCCAGCAGCTTAGGGGTGGAGGGGGCCCCCTTTTACGAGCAGTACTTC. The encoded protein is CASSLGVEGAPFYEQYF.